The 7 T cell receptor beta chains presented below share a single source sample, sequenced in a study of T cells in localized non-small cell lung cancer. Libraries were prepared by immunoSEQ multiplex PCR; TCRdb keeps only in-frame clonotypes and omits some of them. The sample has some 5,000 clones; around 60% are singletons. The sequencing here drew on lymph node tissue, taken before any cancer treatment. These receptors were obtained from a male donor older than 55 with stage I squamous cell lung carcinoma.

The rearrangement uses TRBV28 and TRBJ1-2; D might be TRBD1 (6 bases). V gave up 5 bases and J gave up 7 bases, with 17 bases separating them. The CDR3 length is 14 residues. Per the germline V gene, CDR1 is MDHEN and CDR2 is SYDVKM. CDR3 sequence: CASSPPQGSSGYTF. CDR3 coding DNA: TGTGCCAGCAGTCCGCCACAGGGAAGTTCTGGCTACACCTTC.

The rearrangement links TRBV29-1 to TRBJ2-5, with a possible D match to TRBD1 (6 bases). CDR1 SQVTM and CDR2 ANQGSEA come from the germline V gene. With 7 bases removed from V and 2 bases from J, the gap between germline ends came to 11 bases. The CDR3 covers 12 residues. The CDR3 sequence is CSGSGAQETQYF. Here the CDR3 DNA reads TGCAGCGGTTCAGGGGCGCAAGAGACCCAGTACTTC.

The CDR3 nucleotides read TGTGCCAGCAGGGAGTTATCCTACAATGAGCAGTTCTTC. Amino acid sequence: CASRELSYNEQFF. The chain uses TRBV25-1 and TRBJ2-1; no firm D call. V gave up 6 bases and J gave up 1 base, with 7 bases separating them. Germline V gives CDR1 MGHDK, CDR2 SYGVNS. CDR3 size: 13 residues.

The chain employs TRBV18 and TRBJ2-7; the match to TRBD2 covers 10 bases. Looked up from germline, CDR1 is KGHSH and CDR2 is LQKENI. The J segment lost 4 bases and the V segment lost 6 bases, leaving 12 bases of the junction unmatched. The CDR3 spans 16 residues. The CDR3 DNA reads TGTGCCAGCTCGCAAGACCCCAGCGGGAGGGTTTACGAGCAGTACTTC. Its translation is CASSQDPSGRVYEQYF.

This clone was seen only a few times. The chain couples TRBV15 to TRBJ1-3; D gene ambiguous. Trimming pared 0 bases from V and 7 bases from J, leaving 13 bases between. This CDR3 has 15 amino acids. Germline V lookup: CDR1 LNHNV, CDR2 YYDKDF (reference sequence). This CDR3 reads CATSRDGVLGNTIYF. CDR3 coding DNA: TGTGCCACCAGCAGAGATGGGGTCCTYGGGAACACCATATATTTT.

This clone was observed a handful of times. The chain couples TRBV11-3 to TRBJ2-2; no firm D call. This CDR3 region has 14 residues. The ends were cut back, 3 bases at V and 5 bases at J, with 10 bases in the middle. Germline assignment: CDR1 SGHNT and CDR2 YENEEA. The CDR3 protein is CASSFDRWTGELFF. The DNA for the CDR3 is TGTGCCAGCAGCTTCGACCGGTGGACCGGGGAGCTGTTTTTT.

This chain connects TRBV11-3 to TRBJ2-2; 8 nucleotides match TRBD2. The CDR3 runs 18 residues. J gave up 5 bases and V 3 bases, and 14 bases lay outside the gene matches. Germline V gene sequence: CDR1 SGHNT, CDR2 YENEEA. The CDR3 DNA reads TGTGCCAGCAGCTTTCGGGGGATAGCGGGAATGGGTACCGGGGAGCTGTTTTTT. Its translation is CASSFRGIAGMGTGELFF.